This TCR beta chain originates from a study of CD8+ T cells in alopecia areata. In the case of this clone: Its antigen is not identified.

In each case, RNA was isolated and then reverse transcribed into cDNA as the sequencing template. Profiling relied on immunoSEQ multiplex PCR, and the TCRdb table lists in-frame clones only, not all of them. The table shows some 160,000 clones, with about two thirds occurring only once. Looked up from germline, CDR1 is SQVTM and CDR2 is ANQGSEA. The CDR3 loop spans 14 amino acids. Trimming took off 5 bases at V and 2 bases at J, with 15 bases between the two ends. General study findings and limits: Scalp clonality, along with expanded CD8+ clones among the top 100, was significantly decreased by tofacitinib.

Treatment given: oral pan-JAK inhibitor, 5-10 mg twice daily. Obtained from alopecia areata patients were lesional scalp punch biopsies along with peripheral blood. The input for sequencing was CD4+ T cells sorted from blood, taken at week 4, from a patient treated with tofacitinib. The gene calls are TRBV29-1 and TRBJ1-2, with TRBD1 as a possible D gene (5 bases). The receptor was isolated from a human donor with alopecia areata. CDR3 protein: CSVLGDLRNYGYTF. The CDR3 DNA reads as TGCAGCGTTCTAGGGGACCTAAGGAACTATGGCTACACCTTC.